This T cell receptor beta chain was identified in a study of blood T cells in healthy people across ages. The study, taken as a whole, reports: Diversity of TCR beta correlated strongly with naive T cell percentage.

As concerns this clonotype: Its cognate antigen is unknown.

The V and J ends lost 11 bases and 0 bases respectively, with 8 bases between them. Looked up from germline, CDR1 is SNHLY and CDR2 is FYNNEI. This CDR3 has 13 residues. Each of the donors had 9 to 10 milliliters of peripheral blood drawn into EDTA-treated Vacutainer tubes. A sample-barcoded 5' primer and a J-beta primer mix were used in a second PCR of roughly 7 to 11 cycles. In TCRdb, the 5' RACE reads were re-called with MiXCR into one record per CDR3 protein. Of about a million distinct CDR3 sequences in the sample, 48% are singletons; the top ten hold roughly an eighth. Sequenced input: blood. This TCR came from a man aged 25-45 years in good health. The chain uses TRBV2 and TRBJ1-6; no reliable D call. CDR3 amino acids: CAGGSSYNSPLHF. The CDR3 nucleotides are TGTGCCGGAGGCAGCTCCTATAATTCACCCCTCCACTTT.